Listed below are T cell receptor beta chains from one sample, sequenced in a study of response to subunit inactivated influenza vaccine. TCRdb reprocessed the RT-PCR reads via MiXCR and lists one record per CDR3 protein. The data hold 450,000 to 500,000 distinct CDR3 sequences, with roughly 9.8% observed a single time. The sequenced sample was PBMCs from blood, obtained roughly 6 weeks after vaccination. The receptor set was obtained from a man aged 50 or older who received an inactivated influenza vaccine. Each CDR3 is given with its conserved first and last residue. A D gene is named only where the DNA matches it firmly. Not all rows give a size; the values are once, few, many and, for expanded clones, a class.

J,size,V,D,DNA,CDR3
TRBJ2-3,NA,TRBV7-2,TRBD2,TGTGCCAGCAGCCCCGGGGCGCGGGGGGGCCCAGATACGCAGTATTTT,CASSPGARGGPDTQYF
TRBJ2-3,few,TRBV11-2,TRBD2,TGTGCCAGCAGCAGACCCATCGGGCGGCTAGCGGGGGGCCATAGCACAGATACGCAGTATTTT,CASSRPIGRLAGGHSTDTQYF
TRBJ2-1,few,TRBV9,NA,TGTGCCAGCAGCGTAGGGGCGGGGAGCTCCTACAATGAGCAGTTCTTC,CASSVGAGSSYNEQFF
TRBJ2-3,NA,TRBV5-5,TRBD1,TGTGCCAGCAGCCCGAGAAGGGGGCCCACAGATACGCAGTATTTT,CASSPRRGPTDTQYF
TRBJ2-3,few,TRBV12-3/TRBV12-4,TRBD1,TGTGCCAGCAGTTTAAGGGCGACAGGGGATGCACAAGATACGCAGTATTTT,CASSLRATGDAQDTQYF
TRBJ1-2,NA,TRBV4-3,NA,TGCGCCAGCAGCCAAGATCTGTCAGATAACTATGGCTACACCTTC,CASSQDLSDNYGYTF
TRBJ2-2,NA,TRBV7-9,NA,TGTGCCAGCAGCCCCCCGGCAGGTAGCTACACCGGGGAGCTGTTTTTT,CASSPPAGSYTGELFF
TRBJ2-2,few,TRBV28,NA,TGTGCCAGCAGTTCTCGACAGCTCGGGGAGCTGTTTTTT,CASSSRQLGELFF
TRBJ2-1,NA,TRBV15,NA,TGTGCCACCAGCAGGGAAGACAGGTACAATGAGCAGTTCTTC,CATSREDRYNEQFF
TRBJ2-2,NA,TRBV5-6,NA,TGTGCCAGCAGCTATGGGGTCGGGGAGCTGTTTTTT,CASSYGVGELFF
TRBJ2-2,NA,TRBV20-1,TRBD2,TGCAGTGCTCTTAGCGGGGCGAACACCGGGGAGCTGTTTTTT,CSALSGANTGELFF
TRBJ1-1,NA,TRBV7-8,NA,TGTGCCAGCAGCTTAATTCTAGGGAACACTGAAGCTTTCTTT,CASSLILGNTEAFF
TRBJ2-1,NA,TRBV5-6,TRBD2,TGTGCCAGCAGCTGGGGGGGACGGAACTACAATGAGCAGTTCTTC,CASSWGGRNYNEQFF
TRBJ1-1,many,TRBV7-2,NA,TGTGCCAGCAGCTTAGTTGGCAGGAAACAGAACACTGAAGCTTTCTTT,CASSLVGRKQNTEAFF
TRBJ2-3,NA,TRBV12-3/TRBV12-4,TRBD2,TGTGCCAGCAGGCAGGGGACTAGCGGGACAGATACGCAGTATTTT,CASRQGTSGTDTQYF
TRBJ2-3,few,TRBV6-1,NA,TGTGCCAGCAGACATTTCTCAGCGAGGGGCATCGTCACAGATACGCAGTATTTT,CASRHFSARGIVTDTQYF
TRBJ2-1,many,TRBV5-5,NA,TGTGCCAGCAGCTTGTTCGTAACGCAATACAATGAGCAGTTCTTC,CASSLFVTQYNEQFF
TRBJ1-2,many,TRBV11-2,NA,TGTGCCAGCAGCTTAGATACCGGCCGGGGCTATGGCTACACCTTC,CASSLDTGRGYGYTF
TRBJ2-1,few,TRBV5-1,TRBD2,TGCGCCAGCAGCTTGGGTCTAGCGGGAGCCCAGGAGTTCTTC,CASSLGLAGAQEFF
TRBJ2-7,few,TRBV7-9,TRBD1,TGTGCCAGCAGAACCGGGACAGGGGGCTTCGAGCAGTACTTC,CASRTGTGGFEQYF
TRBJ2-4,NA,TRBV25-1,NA,TGTGCCAGCCCCTTGACTCCTCGGACACAGCTAGCCAAAAACATTCAGTACTTC,CASPLTPRTQLAKNIQYF
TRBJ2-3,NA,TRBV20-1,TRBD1,TGCAGTGCGGAATCTGACAGGGTAAACACAGATACGCAGTATTTT,CSAESDRVNTDTQYF
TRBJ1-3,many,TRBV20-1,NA,TGCAGTGCCCCTACAGTGAACGGAAACACCATATATTTT,CSAPTVNGNTIYF
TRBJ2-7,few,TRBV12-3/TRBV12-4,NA,TGTGCCAGCAGTTTAACACAGGGTTACGAGCAGTACTTC,CASSLTQGYEQYF
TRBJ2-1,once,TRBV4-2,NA,TGTGCCAGCAGCCACCCCATCGACGGGAGCAGCCATGAGCAGTTCTTC,CASSHPIDGSSHEQFF
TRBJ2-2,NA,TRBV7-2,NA,TGTGCCAGCAGCCGGACTCAGACTAACACCGGGGAGCTGTTTTTT,CASSRTQTNTGELFF
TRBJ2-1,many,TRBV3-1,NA,TGTGCCAGCAGCCAAGACTTGGTGGCCAATGAGCAGTTCTTC,CASSQDLVANEQFF
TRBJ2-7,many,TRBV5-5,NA,TGTGCCAGCAGCTTCAGACAGGCTTACGAGCAGTACTTC,CASSFRQAYEQYF
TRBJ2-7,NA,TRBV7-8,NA,TGTGCCAGCAGCGCCAGTGGCCCCTACGAGCAGTACTTC,CASSASGPYEQYF
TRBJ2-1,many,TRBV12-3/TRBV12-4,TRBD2,TGTGCCAGCAGTTTCCTAGCGGGAGGATATGAGCAGTTCTTC,CASSFLAGGYEQFF
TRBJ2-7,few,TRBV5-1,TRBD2,TGCGCCAGCAGCTTAACTAGCGGGCTCTCCTACGAGCAGTACTTC,CASSLTSGLSYEQYF
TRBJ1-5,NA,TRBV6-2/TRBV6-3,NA,TGTGCCAGCAGTTACGAGGCAGGAAATAGCAATCAGCCCCAGCATTTT,CASSYEAGNSNQPQHF
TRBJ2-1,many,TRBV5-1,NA,TGCGCCAGCACCCCAGAAATAGGTGCATTGTCTGAGCAGTTCTTC,CASTPEIGALSEQFF
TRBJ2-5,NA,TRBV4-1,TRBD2,TGCGCCAGCAGCCTATCGGGGGGACCGGGGGAGACCCAGTACTTC,CASSLSGGPGETQYF
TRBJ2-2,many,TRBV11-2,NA,TGTGCCAGCAGCCCCAATTTAGACCCAAGCGTGGAGCTGTTTTTT,CASSPNLDPSVELFF
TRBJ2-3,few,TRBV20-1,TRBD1,TGCAGTGCCACCCCCGGGACAGGGTACACAGATACGCAGTATTTT,CSATPGTGYTDTQYF
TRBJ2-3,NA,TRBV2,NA,TGTGCCAGCAATTTAGACCGCACAGATACGCAGTATTTT,CASNLDRTDTQYF
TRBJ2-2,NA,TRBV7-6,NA,TGTGCCAGCAGCTTAGTTTCGCCGAACACCGGGGAGCTGTTTTTT,CASSLVSPNTGELFF
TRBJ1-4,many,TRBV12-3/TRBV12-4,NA,TGTGCCAGCAGCCCCGGGCCCTACGAAAAACTGTTTTTT,CASSPGPYEKLFF
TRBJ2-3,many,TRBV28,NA,TGTGCCAGCAGTTCCCCAGACGGATACACAGATACGCAGTATTTT,CASSSPDGYTDTQYF
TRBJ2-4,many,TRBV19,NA,TGTGCCAGTAGTATTGGGGCCAAAAACATTCAGTACTTC,CASSIGAKNIQYF
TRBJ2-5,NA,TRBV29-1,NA,TGCAGCGTGGGGAGGGGGACGCAAGAGACCCAGTACTTC,CSVGRGTQETQYF
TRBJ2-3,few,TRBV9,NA,TGTGCCAGCAGCGTAGCGGTGATGGCAGATACGCAGTATTTT,CASSVAVMADTQYF
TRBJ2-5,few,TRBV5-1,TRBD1,TGCGCCAGCAGTCGACAGGGGGTGACGGGAGAGACCCAGTACTTC,CASSRQGVTGETQYF
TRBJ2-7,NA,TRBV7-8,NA,TGTGCCAGCAGCGTGGGGGGTTGGCCGGATATGCAGTACTTC,CASSVGGWPDMQYF
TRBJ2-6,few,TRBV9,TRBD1,TGTGCCAGCAGCGTAACGGGACAGGGAACCTGGGCCAACGTCCTGACTTTC,CASSVTGQGTWANVLTF
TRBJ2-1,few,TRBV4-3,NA,TGCGCCAGCAGCCAAGAACCGGGAGCTTACAATGAGCAGTTCTTC,CASSQEPGAYNEQFF
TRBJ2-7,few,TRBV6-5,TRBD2,TGTGCCAGCAGTTACGAAAGACTAGCGGGCGAGCAGTACTTC,CASSYERLAGEQYF
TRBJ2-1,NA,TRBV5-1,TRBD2,TGCGCCAGCAGCTTAGCGACTAGCGGGGGACTTGAGCAGTTCTTC,CASSLATSGGLEQFF